One and the same sample provided the 14 T cell receptor beta chains below, sequenced in a study of cytomegalovirus exposure and HLA in healthy donors. The PCR had 60 Vbeta and 13 Jbeta primers. Generated by immunoSEQ multiplex PCR, the TCRdb table keeps only in-frame clones and is missing some. The sample gives 100,000 to 150,000 clones, 65% to 90% of which show up once; roughly 3% is in the top ten. The sequenced sample was PBMCs. The receptors derive from a man aged 45-60 years in good health and CMV-seronegative.

J is TRBJ2-7 and V is TRBV6-6; 8 positions match TRBD1. V was pared by 0 bases and J by 0 bases, with 4 bases of the junction left unmatched. The CDR3 extends over 16 amino acids. Germline V gene lookup returns CDR1 MNHNY and CDR2 SVGAGI (reference sequence). The CDR3 nucleotides are TGTGCCAGCAGTTACTCAGACAGGGGAAGCTCCTACGAGCAGTACTTC. Translation: CASSYSDRGSSYEQYF.

The chain combines TRBV7-9 with TRBJ2-2; D not resolved. This CDR3 contains 12 residues. Germline V gene data show CDR1 as SEHNR and CDR2 as FQNEAQ (reference sequence). V was cut by 5 bases and J by 1 base, with 2 bases left in between. In DNA form, the CDR3 reads TGTGCCAGCAGCCTGAACACCGGGGAGCTGTTTTTT. This gives the protein CASSLNTGELFF.

The table lists this clone with a few counts. The chain carries TRBV10-3 and TRBJ2-5, with D uncertain. Germline V gene lookup returns CDR1 ENHRY and CDR2 SYGVKD. This CDR3 region has 14 residues. V lost 8 bases, J lost 0 bases, and 13 bases lay in between. CDR3 region: CAIGRDGDQETQYF. CDR3 nucleotides: TGTGCCATCGGTCGAGACGGAGACCAAGAGACCCAGTACTTC.

This clone was observed a single time. The V and J genes are TRBV9 and TRBJ1-1, with TRBD1 identical over 9 bases. This CDR3 contains 14 residues. Germline values: CDR1 SGDLS, CDR2 YYNGEE. J lost 5 bases, V lost 3 bases, and 5 bases had no gene match. CDR3 sequence: CASSARTGDTEAFF. CDR3 DNA: TGTGCCAGCAGCGCCAGGACAGGGGATACTGAAGCTTTCTTT.

This clone appeared once. The J gene is TRBJ2-1, the V gene TRBV6-1, with 8 bases identical to TRBD2. CDR1 MNHNS and CDR2 SASEGT come from the germline V gene. V lost 6 bases to trimming and J lost 3 bases; unmatched junction nucleotides: 7. CDR3 length: 15 residues. In DNA form, the CDR3 reads TGTGCCAGCAGGGGGGATCGGGGGGGCTACAATGAGCAGTTCTTC. Amino acids: CASRGDRGGYNEQFF.

The V gene is TRBV2, the J gene TRBJ2-5; 7 nucleotides agree with TRBD1. CDR1 and CDR2 (germline): SNHLY, FYNNEI. This CDR3 has 15 residues. Unmatched junction bases numbered 7, after V lost 1 base and J lost 5 bases. The CDR3 coding sequence is TGTGCCAGCAGTGAAGGGGAGACAGGGTGGGAGACCCAGTACTTC. Translating gives CASSEGETGWETQYF. Supplemented by reference TRBV2 and TRBJ2-5, the full variable domain reads EPEVTQTPSHQVTQMGQEVILRCVPISNHLYFYWYRQILGQKVEFLVSFYNNEISEKSEIFDDQFSVERPDGSNFTLKIRSTKLEDSAMYFCASSEGETGWETQYFGPGTRLLVL.

This clone was seen a handful of times. This chain uses TRBV18 with TRBJ1-2; 7 bases are shared with TRBD1. V lost 6 bases to trimming and J lost 6 bases; unmatched junction nucleotides: 7. CDR3 length equals 13 residues. Germline V gene lookup returns CDR1 KGHSH and CDR2 LQKENI. The CDR3 DNA is TGTGCCAGCTCTACAGACAGGGTAGATGGCTACACCTTC. It translates to CASSTDRVDGYTF.

The chain employs TRBV30 and TRBJ1-2, with unresolved D. Germline V gene sequence: CDR1 GTSNPN, CDR2 SVGIG (reference sequence). Deletions cut 1 base from V and 5 bases from J, with 8 bases between. This CDR3 contains 12 residues. CDR3 in DNA: TGTGCCTGGAGTGCCTCTAGGTATGGCTACACCTTC. Residues: CAWSASRYGYTF. The full variable domain, rest sourced from reference TRBV30 and TRBJ1-2, is SQTIHQWPATLVQPVGSPLSLECTVEGTSNPNLYWYRQAAGRGLQLLFYSVGIGQISSEVPQNLSASRPQDRQFILSSKKLLLSDSGFYLCAWSASRYGYTFGSGTRLTVV.

The V gene is TRBV5-1, the J gene TRBJ1-5, with a weak D call TRBD1 (5 bases). Trimming cost V 0 bases and J 7 bases, with 8 bases left between them. Germline V lookup: CDR1 SGHRS, CDR2 YFSETQ. This CDR3 is 13 amino acids long. Written as DNA, the CDR3 is TGCGCCAGCAGCTTGGAGTCAGGGCAGCCCCAGCATTTT. Translation: CASSLESGQPQHF.

This clone was seen once. This sequence joins TRBV9 and TRBJ2-7; 8 bases align to TRBD1. This CDR3 comprises 17 residues. V shed 2 bases, J shed 5 bases, and the junction held 15 bases outside the gene matches. Germline V gene data show CDR1 as SGDLS and CDR2 as YYNGEE. DNA of the CDR3: TGTGCCAGCAGCGTGGCTTTGACCGGGACAGGCAAAGACGAGCAGTACTTC. Amino acid sequence: CASSVALTGTGKDEQYF.

V is TRBV18 and J is TRBJ2-5; 9 positions match TRBD2. J was trimmed by 2 bases and V by 4 bases; bases with no gene match: 11. In germline, CDR1 is KGHSH, CDR2 LQKENI. The CDR3 contains 17 residues. The CDR3 nucleotides are TGTGCCAGCTCACTAGGACTAGCGTCGTCTTTTCAAGAGACCCAGTACTTC. This translates into CASSLGLASSFQETQYF.

The chain is built from TRBV5-1 and TRBJ2-5, with TRBD2 identical over 11 bases. This CDR3 contains 15 residues. With 3 bases clipped from V and 5 bases from J, the junction kept 6 bases outside the gene matches. Germline V gene data show CDR1 as SGHRS and CDR2 as YFSETQ. CDR3: CASSSWTSGSETQYF. CDR3 nucleotide sequence: TGCGCCAGCAGCTCCTGGACTAGCGGGTCGGAGACCCAGTACTTC.

J is TRBJ2-5 and V is TRBV30; 8 bases are a match to TRBD2. CDR1 is GTSNPN and CDR2 is SVGIG in the germline V gene (reference sequence). CDR3 length: 15 amino acids. V trimming: 0 bases; J trimming: 2 bases; junction bases outside the gene matches: 5. CDR3 in DNA: TGTGCCTGGAGTGTTAGCGGGGCGATACAAGAGACCCAGTACTTC. Its translation is CAWSVSGAIQETQYF.

The chain is built from TRBV5-4 and TRBJ1-2, with 8 bases matching TRBD1. Per germline, CDR1 SGHNT and CDR2 YYREEE (reference sequence). V trimming: 4 bases; J trimming: 4 bases; junction bases outside the gene matches: 6. The length of the CDR3 is 14 residues. CDR3 sequence reads: CASSAAGGSYGYTF. In nucleotides, the CDR3 is TGTGCCAGCAGCGCGGCAGGGGGCAGCTATGGCTACACCTTC.